This entry lists 18 T cell receptor beta chains sequenced from one sample in a study of a mutant IDH1 vaccine in newly diagnosed glioma. Noted time point: week 35, safety follow-up. Doses of 300 ug of mutant IDH1 20-mer peptide were given with topical imiquimod. For these receptors, no antigen is known. Assay used: immunoSEQ multiplex PCR; TCRdb lists only in-frame clones, some missing. The table shows 35,000 to 50,000 clones, with roughly 84% occurring only once. The starting material was PBMCs, obtained from a glioma patient whose treatment included an IDH1 peptide vaccine. These receptor sequences come from a woman in her forties or fifties with glioma.

The chain joins TRBV27 to TRBJ1-1; D is unclear. Germline assignment: CDR1 MNHEY and CDR2 SMNVEV (reference sequence). This CDR3 contains 13 residues. V dropped 3 bases and J dropped 3 bases, with 8 bases sitting between them. Here the CDR3 DNA reads TGTGCCAGCAGTTTTAGAGGGTACACTGAAGCTTTCTTT. Its protein product is CASSFRGYTEAFF.

V gene TRBV9 combines with J gene TRBJ1-5; D not certain. This CDR3 is 13 amino acids long. The V end lost 1 base, the J end lost 8 bases, and 10 bases lay between the germline ends. Germline assignment: CDR1 SGDLS and CDR2 YYNGEE. The chain's CDR3 is CASSVSQKEPQHF. For the CDR3, the DNA is TGTGCCAGCAGCGTAAGCCAGAAGGAGCCCCAGCATTTT.

This chain joins TRBV7-6 and TRBJ1-4; a possible D gene is TRBD1 (5 bases). Germline V gene sequence: CDR1 SGHVS, CDR2 FNYEAQ. There are 17 residues in the CDR3. V was clipped by 5 bases and J by 5 bases, with 21 bases between them. This CDR3 is CASSQPSGGSLNEKLFF. Written as DNA, the CDR3 is TGTGCCAGCAGCCAACCCTCTGGGGGTAGCCTAAATGAAAAACTGTTTTTT.

The chain carries TRBV9 and TRBJ1-2; TRBD1 aligns across 8 bases. J was trimmed by 3 bases and V by 3 bases; bases with no gene match: 1. Germline V gene data show CDR1 as SGDLS and CDR2 as YYNGEE. The CDR3 runs to 13 residues. The CDR3 nucleotides read TGTGCCAGCAGCGCGGACAGGGACTATGGCTACACCTTC. Translated, it gives CASSADRDYGYTF.

This chain links TRBV5-1 with TRBJ2-3, with D possibly being TRBD1 (5 bases). The CDR3 length is 17 residues. Per germline, CDR1 SGHRS and CDR2 YFSETQ. Trimming cost V 0 bases and J 4 bases, with 18 bases left between them. This chain's CDR3 is CASSLAQQGWSSDTQYF. The CDR3 DNA follows: TGCGCCAGCAGCTTGGCCCAGCAGGGCTGGTCGTCAGATACGCAGTATTTT.

The V gene is TRBV5-1, the J gene TRBJ1-1, with no clear D. There are 15 residues in the CDR3. The germline V gene encodes CDR1 SGHRS and CDR2 YFSETQ. V was clipped by 4 bases and J by 0 bases, with 13 bases between them. The DNA for the CDR3 is TGCGCCAGCAGCCCGCCCGGGGATTTGAACACTGAAGCTTTCTTT. It specifies CASSPPGDLNTEAFF.

The chain uses TRBV5-8 and TRBJ1-1, with D uncertain. From germline, CDR1 is SGHTS and CDR2 YDEGEE. This CDR3 is built from 14 residues. V was cut by 8 bases and J by 0 bases, with 14 bases left in between. This chain's CDR3 is CASQVQVLNTEAFF. The CDR3 coding sequence is TGTGCCAGTCAGGTACAAGTCCTGAACACTGAAGCTTTCTTT. The whole variable domain, remainder taken from reference TRBV5-8 and TRBJ1-1, is EAGVTQSPTHLIKTRGQQATLRCSPISGHTSVYWYQQALGLGLQFLLWYDEGEERNRGNFPPRFSGRQFPNYSSELNVNALELEDSALYLCASQVQVLNTEAFFGQGTRLTVV.

This chain links TRBV5-4 with TRBJ1-6, with a weak D call TRBD1 (6 bases). The CDR3 sequence is 16 residues long. Germline values: CDR1 SGHNT, CDR2 YYREEE (reference sequence). V lost 5 bases and J 0 bases, leaving 12 bases between the germline ends. The DNA of the CDR3 is TGTGCCAGCAGACAAACAGGGAGCTCCTATAATTCACCCCTCCACTTT. It codes for CASRQTGSSYNSPLHF.

The rearrangement links TRBV7-8 to TRBJ1-1; D is undetermined. The V and J ends lost 1 base and 3 bases respectively, with 6 bases between them. CDR1 is SGHVS and CDR2 is FQNEAQ in the germline V gene. The CDR3 spans 13 residues. CDR3: CASSLEKDTEAFF. The CDR3 DNA reads TGTGCCAGCAGCTTAGAGAAGGACACTGAAGCTTTCTTT. The complete variable domain, with remaining parts taken from reference TRBV7-8 and TRBJ1-1, reads GAGVSQSPRYKVAKRGQDVALRCDPISGHVSLFWYQQALGQGPEFLTYFQNEAQLDKSGLPSDRFFAERPEGSVSTLKIQRTQQEDSAVYLCASSLEKDTEAFFGQGTRLTVV.

The CDR3 protein is CASSFTSGRTDTQYF. Here the CDR3 DNA reads TGTGCCAGCAGCTTCACTAGCGGTCGGACAGATACGCAGTATTTT. V is TRBV7-8 and J is TRBJ2-3; TRBD2 matches at 8 bases. The V gene's germline CDR1 is SGHVS and CDR2 FQNEAQ. The length of the CDR3 is 15 residues. Trimming took 3 bases from V and 3 from J; bases not matched to a gene: 5.

The chain links TRBV7-6 to TRBJ2-7; D possibly corresponds to TRBD1 (5 bases). V was trimmed by 5 bases and J by 0 bases, leaving 8 bases between them. Germline CDR1 and CDR2: SGHVS and FNYEAQ. The CDR3 is 13 amino acids. The CDR3: CASSQGISYEQYF. The CDR3 bases are TGTGCCAGCAGCCAGGGAATCTCCTACGAGCAGTACTTC.

As to this clone: Other DNA variants within this sample encode the same CDR3. J is TRBJ2-5 and V is TRBV9; 10 bases match TRBD2. The V segment lost 4 bases and the J segment 1 base; nucleotides outside the gene matches: 4. The CDR3 covers 15 residues. Per germline, CDR1 SGDLS and CDR2 YYNGEE. The CDR3 DNA reads TGTGCCAGCAGCCTTAGCGGGGGGAGCCAAGAGACCCAGTACTTC. Translated: CASSLSGGSQETQYF.

The rearrangement uses TRBV5-1 and TRBJ2-3; possible D gene TRBD1, 6 bases. Trimming removed 4 bases from V and 2 bases from J, with 14 bases in between. There are 15 residues in the CDR3. Germline V gene sequence: CDR1 SGHRS, CDR2 YFSETQ. The CDR3 DNA sequence: TGCGCCAGCAGCATCCAACAGGGCCTCACAGATACGCAGTATTTT. It encodes CASSIQQGLTDTQYF.

V and J are TRBV11-3 and TRBJ2-6; TRBD1 agrees at 9 bases. Germline trimming cut 0 bases from V and 13 bases from J; bases unmatched to any gene: 7. Germline V gives CDR1 SGHNT, CDR2 YENEEA. This CDR3 is 15 amino acids long. CDR3 DNA sequence: TGTGCCAGCAGCTTAGATGGACAGGGGCCCCCAGTCCTGACTTTC. Its translation: CASSLDGQGPPVLTF.

The chain couples TRBV5-6 to TRBJ1-4; 9 bases agree with TRBD1. Germline V gives CDR1 SGHDT, CDR2 YYEEEE. CDR3 size: 16 residues. V trimming: 2 bases; J trimming: 8 bases; junction bases outside the gene matches: 10. CDR3 DNA: TGTGCCAGCAGCTTTGATACCGGGACAGGGTACGAAAAACTGTTTTTT. Translation gives CASSFDTGTGYEKLFF. The full variable domain, with the rest looked up from reference TRBV5-6 and TRBJ1-4, is DAGVTQSPTHLIKTRGQQVTLRCSPKSGHDTVSWYQQALGQGPQFIFQYYEEEERQRGNFPDRFSGHQFPNYSSELNVNALLLGDSALYLCASSFDTGTGYEKLFFGSGTQLSVL.

CDR3: CAISFTAAYEQYF. CDR3 nucleotides: TGTGCCATCAGCTTCACAGCAGCCTACGAGCAGTACTTC. V gene TRBV10-3 combines with J gene TRBJ2-7; D is uncertain. Trimming stripped 6 bases from V and 2 bases from J, with 11 bases between. This CDR3 is 13 amino acids long. Germline V lookup: CDR1 ENHRY, CDR2 SYGVKD.

CDR3 bases: TGTGCCAGCAGTGTTCGACAGGGCGATCAGCCCCAGCATTTT. This gives the protein CASSVRQGDQPQHF. The J gene is TRBJ1-5, the V gene TRBV6-5, with 7 positions matching TRBD1. CDR1 and CDR2 from the germline V gene are MNHEY and SVGAGI. The CDR3 is made up of 14 amino acids. Trimming took 5 bases from V and 5 from J; bases not matched to a gene: 6.

This clone showed up just a few times. The chain has TRBV4-2 and TRBJ2-6; D not certain. This CDR3 contains 16 residues. The V gene's germline CDR1 is LGHNA and CDR2 YNFKEQ. V lost 0 bases to trimming and J lost 0 bases, with 6 bases between them. The CDR3: CASSQDDDSGANVLTF. CDR3 DNA: TGTGCCAGCAGCCAAGACGATGACTCTGGGGCCAACGTCCTGACTTTC.